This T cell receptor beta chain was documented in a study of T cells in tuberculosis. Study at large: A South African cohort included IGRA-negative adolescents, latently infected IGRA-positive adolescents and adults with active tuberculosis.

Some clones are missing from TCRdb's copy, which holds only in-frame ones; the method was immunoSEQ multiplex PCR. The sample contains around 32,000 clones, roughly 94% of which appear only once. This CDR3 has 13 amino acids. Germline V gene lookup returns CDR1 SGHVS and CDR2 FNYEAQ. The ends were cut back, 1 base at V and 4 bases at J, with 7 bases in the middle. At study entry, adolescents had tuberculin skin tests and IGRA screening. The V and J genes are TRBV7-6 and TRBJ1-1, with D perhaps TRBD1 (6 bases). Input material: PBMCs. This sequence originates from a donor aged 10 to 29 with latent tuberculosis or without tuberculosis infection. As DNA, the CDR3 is TGTGCCAGCAGCTTAGACAGGGCCACTGAAGCTTTCTTT. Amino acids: CASSLDRATEAFF. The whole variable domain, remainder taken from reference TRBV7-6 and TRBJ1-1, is GAGVSQSPRYKVTKRGQDVALRCDPISGHVSLYWYRQALGQGPEFLTYFNYEAQQDKSGLPNDRFSAERPEGSISTLTIQRTEQRDSAMYRCASSLDRATEAFFGQGTRLTVV.